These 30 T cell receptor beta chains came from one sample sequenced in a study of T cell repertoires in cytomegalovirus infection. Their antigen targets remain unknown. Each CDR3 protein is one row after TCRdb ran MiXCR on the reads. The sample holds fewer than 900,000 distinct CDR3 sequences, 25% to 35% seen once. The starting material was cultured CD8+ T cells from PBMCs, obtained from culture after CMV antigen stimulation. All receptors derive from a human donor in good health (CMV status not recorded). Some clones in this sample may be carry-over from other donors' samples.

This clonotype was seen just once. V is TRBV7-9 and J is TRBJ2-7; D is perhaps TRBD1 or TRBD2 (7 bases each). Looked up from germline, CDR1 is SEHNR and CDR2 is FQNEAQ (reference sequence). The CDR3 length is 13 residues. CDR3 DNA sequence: TGTGCGAGCAGGGGGGGGCCCCTACACGAGCAGTACGTC. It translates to CASRGGPLHEQYV.

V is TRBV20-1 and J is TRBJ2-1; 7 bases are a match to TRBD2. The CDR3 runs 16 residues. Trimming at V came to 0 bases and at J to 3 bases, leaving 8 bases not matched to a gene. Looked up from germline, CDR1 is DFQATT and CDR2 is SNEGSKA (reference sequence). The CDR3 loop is CSAREDSGWNYNEQFF. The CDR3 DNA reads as TGCAGTGCTAGAGAGGATAGCGGGTGGAACTACAATGAGCAGTTCTTC.

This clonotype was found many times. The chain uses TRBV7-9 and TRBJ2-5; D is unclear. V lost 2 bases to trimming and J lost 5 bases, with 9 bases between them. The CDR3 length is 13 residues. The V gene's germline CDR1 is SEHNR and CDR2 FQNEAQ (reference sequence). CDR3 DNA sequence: TGTGCCAGCAGCTTACCAGTCGGGGAGACCCAGTACTTC. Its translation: CASSLPVGETQYF.

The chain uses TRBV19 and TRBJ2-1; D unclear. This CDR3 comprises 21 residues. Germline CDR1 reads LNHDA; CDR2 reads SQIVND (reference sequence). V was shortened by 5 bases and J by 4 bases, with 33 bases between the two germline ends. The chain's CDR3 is CASSPTLQTWLVPPDYNEQFF. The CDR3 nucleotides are TGTGCCAGTAGTCCCACCCTCCAAACCTGGCTTGTTCCTCCCGATTACAATGAGCAGTTCTTC.

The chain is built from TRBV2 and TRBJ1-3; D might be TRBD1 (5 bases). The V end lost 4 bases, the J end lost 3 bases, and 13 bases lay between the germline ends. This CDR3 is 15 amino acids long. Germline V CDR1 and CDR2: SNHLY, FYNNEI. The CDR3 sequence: CASSATVGVGNTIYF. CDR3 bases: TGTGCCAGCAGTGCCACAGTGGGGGTTGGAAACACCATATATTTT. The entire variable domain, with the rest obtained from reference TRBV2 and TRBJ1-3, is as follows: EPEVTQTPSHQVTQMGQEVILRCVPISNHLYFYWYRQILGQKVEFLVSFYNNEISEKSEIFDDQFSVERPDGSNFTLKIRSTKLEDSAMYFCASSATVGVGNTIYFGEGSWLTVV.

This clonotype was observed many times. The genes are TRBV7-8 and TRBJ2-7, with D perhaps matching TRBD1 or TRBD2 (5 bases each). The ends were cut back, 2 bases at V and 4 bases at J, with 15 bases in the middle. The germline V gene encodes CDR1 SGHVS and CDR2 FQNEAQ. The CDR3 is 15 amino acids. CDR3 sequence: CASSLLGTEPYEQYV. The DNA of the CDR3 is TGTGCCAGCAGCTTACTCGGGACGGAGCCTTACGAGCAGTACGTC.

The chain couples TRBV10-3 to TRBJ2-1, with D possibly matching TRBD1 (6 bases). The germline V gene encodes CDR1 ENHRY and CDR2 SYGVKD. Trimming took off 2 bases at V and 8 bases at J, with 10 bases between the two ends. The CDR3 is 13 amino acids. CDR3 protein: CAISEIQGYEQFF. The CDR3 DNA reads TGTGCCATCAGTGAGATACAGGGATATGAGCAGTTCTTC.

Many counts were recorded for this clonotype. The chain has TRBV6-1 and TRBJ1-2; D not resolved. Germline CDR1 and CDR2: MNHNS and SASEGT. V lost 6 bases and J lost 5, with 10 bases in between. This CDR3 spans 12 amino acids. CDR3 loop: CASSSRAYGYTF. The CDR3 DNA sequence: TGTGCCAGCAGCTCCCGCGCTTATGGCTACACCTTC.

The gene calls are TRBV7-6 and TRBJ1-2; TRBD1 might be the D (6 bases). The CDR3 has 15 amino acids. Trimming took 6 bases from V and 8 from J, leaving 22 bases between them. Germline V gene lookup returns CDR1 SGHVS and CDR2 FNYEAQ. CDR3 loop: CASSSGTNRVWGYTF. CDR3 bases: TGTGCCAGCAGTTCCGGGACAAATCGAGTGTGGGGCTACACCTTC.

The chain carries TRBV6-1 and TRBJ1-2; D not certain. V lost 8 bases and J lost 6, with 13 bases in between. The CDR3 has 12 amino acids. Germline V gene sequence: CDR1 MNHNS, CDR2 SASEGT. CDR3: CASLGGRNGYTF. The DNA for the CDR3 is TGTGCCAGCCTTGGAGGGAGAAATGGCTACACCTTC.

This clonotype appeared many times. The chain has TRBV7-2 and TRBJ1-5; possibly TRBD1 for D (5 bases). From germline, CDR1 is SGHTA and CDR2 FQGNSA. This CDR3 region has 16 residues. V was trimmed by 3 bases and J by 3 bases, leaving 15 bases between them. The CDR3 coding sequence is TGTGCCAGCAGCTTTGTCCCCAGGGAGGCCAATCAGCCCCAGCATTTT. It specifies CASSFVPREANQPQHF.

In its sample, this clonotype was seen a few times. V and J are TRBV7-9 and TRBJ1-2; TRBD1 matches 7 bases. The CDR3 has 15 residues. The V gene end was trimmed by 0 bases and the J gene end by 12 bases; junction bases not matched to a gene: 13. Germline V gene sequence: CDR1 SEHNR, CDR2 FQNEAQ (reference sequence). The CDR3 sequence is CASSLAGGQPGADTF. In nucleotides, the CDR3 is TGTGCCAGCAGCTTAGCAGGGGGACAGCCCGGGGCCGACACCTTC.

CDR3 in DNA: TGTGCCAGCAGCTTTCGCCTCAGGGGGACACTGAACACTGAAGCTTTCTTT. It specifies CASSFRLRGTLNTEAFF. The chain combines TRBV5-5 with TRBJ1-1; 7 bases line up with TRBD1. Germline-derived CDR1 and CDR2 are SGHKS and YYEKEE (reference sequence). Trimming cost V 2 bases and J 0 bases; bases outside gene matches: 10. The CDR3 spans 17 residues.

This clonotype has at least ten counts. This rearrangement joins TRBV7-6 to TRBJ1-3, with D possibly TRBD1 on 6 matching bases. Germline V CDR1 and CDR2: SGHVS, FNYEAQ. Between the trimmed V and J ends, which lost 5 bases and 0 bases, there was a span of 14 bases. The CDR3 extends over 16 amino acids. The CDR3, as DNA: TGTGCCAGCAGCCAAGACAGGTTCGGCTCTGGAAACACCATATATTTT. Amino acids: CASSQDRFGSGNTIYF. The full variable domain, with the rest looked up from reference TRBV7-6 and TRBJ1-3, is GAGVSQSPRYKVTKRGQDVALRCDPISGHVSLYWYRQALGQGPEFLTYFNYEAQQDKSGLPNDRFSAERPEGSISTLTIQRTEQRDSAMYRCASSQDRFGSGNTIYFGEGSWLTVV.

The CDR3 spells CASSPGTALHF. The CDR3 DNA sequence: TGTGCCAGCAGCCCGGGGACAGCCCTCCACTTT. The chain recombines TRBV7-8 with TRBJ1-6, with TRBD1 matching over 7 bases. The CDR3 runs 11 residues. Germline CDR1 reads SGHVS; CDR2 reads FQNEAQ. V gave up 5 bases and J gave up 14 bases; unmatched junction bases: 3.

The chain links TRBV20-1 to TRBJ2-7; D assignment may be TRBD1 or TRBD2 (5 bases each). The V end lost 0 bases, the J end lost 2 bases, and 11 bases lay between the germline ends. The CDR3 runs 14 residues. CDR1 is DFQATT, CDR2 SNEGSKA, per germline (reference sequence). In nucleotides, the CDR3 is TGCAGTGCTAGAGACCGGGACGCAGCCTACGAGCAGTACGTC. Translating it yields CSARDRDAAYEQYV.

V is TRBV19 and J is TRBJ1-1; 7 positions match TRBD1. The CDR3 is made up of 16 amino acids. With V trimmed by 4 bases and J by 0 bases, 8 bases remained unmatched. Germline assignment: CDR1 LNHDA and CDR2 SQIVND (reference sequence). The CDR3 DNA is TGTGCCAGTAGTAATAACAGGGGTATCATGAACACTGAAGCTTTCTTT. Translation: CASSNNRGIMNTEAFF.

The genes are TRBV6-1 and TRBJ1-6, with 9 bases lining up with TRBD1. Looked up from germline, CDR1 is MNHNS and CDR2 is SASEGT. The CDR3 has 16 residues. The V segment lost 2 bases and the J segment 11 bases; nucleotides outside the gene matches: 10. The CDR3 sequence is CASSEPGQGVWPPLHF. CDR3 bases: TGTGCCAGCAGTGAACCGGGACAGGGAGTGTGGCCACCCCTCCACTTT.

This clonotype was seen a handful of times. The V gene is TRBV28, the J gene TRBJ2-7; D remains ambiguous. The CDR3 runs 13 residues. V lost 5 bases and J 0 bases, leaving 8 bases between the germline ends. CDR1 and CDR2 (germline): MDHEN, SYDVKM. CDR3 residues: CASSRLGSYEQYV. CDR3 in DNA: TGTGCCAGCAGTAGGCTCGGCTCCTACGAGCAGTACGTC.

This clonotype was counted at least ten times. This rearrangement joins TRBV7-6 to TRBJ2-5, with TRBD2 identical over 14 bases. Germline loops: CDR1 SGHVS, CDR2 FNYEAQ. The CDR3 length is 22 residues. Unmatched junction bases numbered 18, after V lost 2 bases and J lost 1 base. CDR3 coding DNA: TGTGCCAGCAGCTTAAAACCGACTTTCACCGGGACTAGCGGGGGACCCCAAGAGACCCAGTACTTC. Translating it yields CASSLKPTFTGTSGGPQETQYF.

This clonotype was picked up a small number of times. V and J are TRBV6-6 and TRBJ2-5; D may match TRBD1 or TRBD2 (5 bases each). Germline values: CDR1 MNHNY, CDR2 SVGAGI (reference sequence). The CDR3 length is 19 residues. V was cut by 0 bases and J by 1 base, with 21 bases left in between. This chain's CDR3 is CASSYSNSWTGTSQETQYF. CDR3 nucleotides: TGTGCCAGCAGTTACTCTAACAGCTGGACCGGGACCAGCCAAGAGACCCAGTACTTC.

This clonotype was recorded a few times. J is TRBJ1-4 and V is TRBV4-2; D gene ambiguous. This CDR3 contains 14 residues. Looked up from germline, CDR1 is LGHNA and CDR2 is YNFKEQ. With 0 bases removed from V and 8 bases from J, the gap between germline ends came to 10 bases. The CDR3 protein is CASSQDTNGEKLFF. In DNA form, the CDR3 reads TGTGCCAGCAGCCAAGATACAAACGGCGAAAAACTGTTTTTT.

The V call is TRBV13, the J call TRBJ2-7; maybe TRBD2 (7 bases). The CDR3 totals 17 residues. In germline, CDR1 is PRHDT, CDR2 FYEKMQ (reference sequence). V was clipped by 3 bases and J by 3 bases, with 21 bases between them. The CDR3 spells CASSFEGGDALDYEQYV. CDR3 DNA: TGTGCCAGCAGCTTCGAAGGGGGGGACGCCCTGGACTACGAGCAGTACGTC.

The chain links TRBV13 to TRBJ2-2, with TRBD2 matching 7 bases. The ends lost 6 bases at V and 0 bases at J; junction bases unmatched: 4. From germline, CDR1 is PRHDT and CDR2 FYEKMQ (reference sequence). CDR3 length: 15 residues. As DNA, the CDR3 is TGTGCCAGCAGTCACGGGGGGACGAACACCGGGGAGCTGTTTTTT. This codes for CASSHGGTNTGELFF.

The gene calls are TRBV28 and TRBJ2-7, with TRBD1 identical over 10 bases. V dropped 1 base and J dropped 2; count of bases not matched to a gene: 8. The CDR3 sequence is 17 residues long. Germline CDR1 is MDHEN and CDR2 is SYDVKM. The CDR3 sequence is CASSLSLTGGAPYEQYV. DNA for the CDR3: TGTGCCAGCAGTTTATCTCTGACAGGGGGCGCCCCCTACGAGCAGTACGTC.

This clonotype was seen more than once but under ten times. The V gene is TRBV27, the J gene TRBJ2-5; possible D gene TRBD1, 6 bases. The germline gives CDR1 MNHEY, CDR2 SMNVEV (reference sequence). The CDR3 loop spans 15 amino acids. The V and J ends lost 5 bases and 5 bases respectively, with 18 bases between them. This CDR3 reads CASSPTRDIPETQYF. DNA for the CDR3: TGTGCCAGCAGTCCTACCCGGGACATTCCCGAGACCCAGTACTTC.

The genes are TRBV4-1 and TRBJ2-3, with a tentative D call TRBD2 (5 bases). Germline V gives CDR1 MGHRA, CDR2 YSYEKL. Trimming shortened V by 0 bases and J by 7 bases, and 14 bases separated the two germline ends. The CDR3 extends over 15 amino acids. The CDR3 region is CASSQETKWYHTQYF. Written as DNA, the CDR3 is TGCGCCAGCAGCCAAGAGACTAAATGGTACCATACGCAGTATTTT.

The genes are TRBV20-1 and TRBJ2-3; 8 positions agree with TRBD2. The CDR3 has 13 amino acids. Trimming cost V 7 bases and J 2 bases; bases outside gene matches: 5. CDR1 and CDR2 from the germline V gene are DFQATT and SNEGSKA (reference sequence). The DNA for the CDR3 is TGCAGTGAGGAGCGGGGGAACACAGATACGCAGTATTTT. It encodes CSEERGNTDTQYF.

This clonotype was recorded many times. The CDR3: CASSFVLAGKNEQYF. DNA for the CDR3: TGTGCCAGCAGTTTTGTTCTAGCGGGGAAGAACGAGCAGTACTTC. V gene TRBV12-3 or TRBV12-4 combines with J gene TRBJ2-7, with 9 positions matching TRBD2. Trimming took 3 bases from V and 5 from J; bases not matched to a gene: 8. The CDR3 length is 15 residues.

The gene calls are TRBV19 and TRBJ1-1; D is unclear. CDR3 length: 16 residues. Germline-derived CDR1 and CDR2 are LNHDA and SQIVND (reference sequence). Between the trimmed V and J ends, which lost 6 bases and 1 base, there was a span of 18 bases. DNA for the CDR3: TGTGCCAGTAGGATTGCCGTGGTGGGGAAGAACACTGAAGCTTTCTTT. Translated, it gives CASRIAVVGKNTEAFF.